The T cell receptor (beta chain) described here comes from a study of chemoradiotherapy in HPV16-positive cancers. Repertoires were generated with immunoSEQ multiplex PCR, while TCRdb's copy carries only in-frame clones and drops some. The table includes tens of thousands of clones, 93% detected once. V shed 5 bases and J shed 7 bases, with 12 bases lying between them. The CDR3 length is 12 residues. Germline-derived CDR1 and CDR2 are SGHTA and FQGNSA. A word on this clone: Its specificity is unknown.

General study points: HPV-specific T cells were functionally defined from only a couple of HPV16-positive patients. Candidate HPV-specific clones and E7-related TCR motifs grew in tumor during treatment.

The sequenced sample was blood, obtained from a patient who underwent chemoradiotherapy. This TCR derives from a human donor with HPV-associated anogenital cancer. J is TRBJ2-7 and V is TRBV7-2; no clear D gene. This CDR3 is CASSPGTREQYF. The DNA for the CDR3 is TGTGCCAGCAGCCCCGGCACGAGGGAGCAGTACTTC.